This T cell receptor beta chain was identified in a study of T cell changes during pregnancy in multiple sclerosis. Here immunoSEQ multiplex PCR was the method, and the copy in TCRdb shows in-frame clones only, minus some. The sample lists over 100,000 clones, about 94% seen once, with more than 1.5% in the top ten. With V trimmed by 0 bases and J by 4 bases, 12 bases remained unmatched. The CDR3 totals 20 residues. This clone was seen a single time. The material sequenced was peripheral blood, taken in the third trimester of pregnancy. The chain joins TRBV5-3 to TRBJ2-4; TRBD2 matches at 14 bases. TRBV5-3 is an ORF, with its function uncertain. The receptor comes from a female donor with multiple sclerosis, enrolled in a pregnancy study. CDR3 amino acids: CARSLVGLAGGQGMKNIQYF. As DNA, the CDR3 is TGTGCCAGAAGCTTGGTAGGACTAGCGGGAGGCCAAGGGATGAAAAACATTCAGTACTTC.